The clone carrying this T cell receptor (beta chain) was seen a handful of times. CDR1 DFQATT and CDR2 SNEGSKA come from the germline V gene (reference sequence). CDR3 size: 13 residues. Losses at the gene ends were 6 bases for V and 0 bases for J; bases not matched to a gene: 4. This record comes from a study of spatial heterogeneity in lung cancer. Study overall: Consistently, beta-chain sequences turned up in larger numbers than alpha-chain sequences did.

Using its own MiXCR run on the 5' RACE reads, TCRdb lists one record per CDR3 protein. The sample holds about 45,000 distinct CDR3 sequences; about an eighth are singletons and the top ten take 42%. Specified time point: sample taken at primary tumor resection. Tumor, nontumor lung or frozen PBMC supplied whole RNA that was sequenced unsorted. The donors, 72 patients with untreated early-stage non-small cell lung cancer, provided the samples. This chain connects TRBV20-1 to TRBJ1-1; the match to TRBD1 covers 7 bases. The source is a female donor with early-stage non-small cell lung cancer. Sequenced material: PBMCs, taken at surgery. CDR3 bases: TGCAGTGCAAGGGACAGAATGAACACTGAAGCTTTCTTT. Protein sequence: CSARDRMNTEAFF.